This TCR beta chain stems from a study of cytotoxic CD8 clonotypes in ibrutinib-treated CLL. Overall study: Each sample contained, on average, approximately 250,000 productive templates and nearly 95,000 productive rearrangements.

Germline assignment: CDR1 MNHNY and CDR2 SVGAGI (reference sequence). This CDR3 region has 14 residues. V lost 6 bases, J lost 1 base, and 5 bases stayed unmatched. A 1 in 200,000 to 1 in 1 million T cell depth was the sequencing target. Assay: immunoSEQ multiplex PCR; the TCRdb copy retains only in-frame clones and omits some. In the table there are about 300,000 clones, around 77% of which are singletons. The sequence was obtained from a human donor with chronic lymphocytic leukemia. The chain recombines TRBV6-6 with TRBJ1-1; 7 bases map to TRBD1. Specimen: PBMCs, collected at disease progression, from a patient treated with ibrutinib. CDR3 loop: CASRLQGRNTEAFF. DNA of the CDR3: TGTGCCAGCAGACTACAGGGGCGGAACACTGAAGCTTTCTTT.